The source of this T cell receptor (beta chain) is a study of blood T cell repertoires in COVID-19. Study-level background: The origin of the acute and convalescent COVID-19 samples was the United States, Italy and Spain. The analysed material was cDNA or gDNA that came from T cells, B-cell-depleted T cells, or PBMCs.

In the source study's methods: Amplifying reference gene primers gave estimates of nucleated cell counts. Only in-frame clones appear in the TCRdb table, and some are missing; sequencing was by immunoSEQ multiplex PCR. The D gene and trimming were derived from the DNA, and the V and J assignments and clone size from that table. The top ten clones hold roughly 18% of a sample with about 100,000 clones, about four fifths of them seen once. The germline CDR1 and CDR2 sequences are DFQATT and SNEGSKA (reference sequence). V was clipped by 6 bases and J by 10 bases; unmatched bases: 6. The CDR3 is 11 residues long.

Sequencing was performed on peripheral blood. J is TRBJ2-1 and V is TRBV20-1; 7 positions match TRBD1. The receptor's source is a woman older than 75 with active or convalescent COVID-19. The DNA for the CDR3 is TGCAGTGCCGCTGGGACAGCGGAGCAGTTCTTC. Its translation is CSAAGTAEQFF.